These T cell receptor beta chains were read from a single sample in a study of OX40 agonist ivuxolimab in advanced cancers. Measured with immunoSEQ multiplex PCR; TCRdb has only the in-frame clones, and not every one. The sample holds about 95,000 clones, over 75% seen once. The source was CD4+ or CD8+ T cells sorted from blood, collected in a trial of the OX40 agonist ivuxolimab. The receptors derive from an adult with an advanced solid tumor such as melanoma, head and neck, liver or kidney cancer. Each CDR3 is given with its conserved first and last residue. Each record gives: V gene, clone size, D gene, J gene, CDR3 DNA, CDR3 protein. The D gene is left open where the match is weak. Clone size is not always given. Where it is, it says once, few, many or a class for expanded clones.

V: TRBV10-1
size: -
D: -
J: TRBJ2-7
DNA: TGCGCCAGCAGCCCAGGAAAAACCTACGAGCAGTACTTC
CDR3: CASSPGKTYEQYF

V: TRBV27
size: -
D: -
J: TRBJ2-5
DNA: TGTGCCAGCAGTTTGAGGGGGCAAGAGACCCAGTACTTC
CDR3: CASSLRGQETQYF

V: TRBV7-7
size: -
D: -
J: TRBJ1-1
DNA: TGTGCTAGCAGTCAAGACAGGAACACTGAAGCTTTCTTT
CDR3: CASSQDRNTEAFF

V: TRBV27
size: -
D: -
J: TRBJ2-2
DNA: TGTGCCAGCATGCCGGCGGCCCTTAGCACCGGGGAGCTGTTTTTT
CDR3: CASMPAALSTGELFF

V: TRBV29-1
size: once
D: TRBD2
J: TRBJ2-1
DNA: TGCAGCGTTCCACCCCAACTAGCGGGAGACTTCTCCTACAATGAGCAGTTCTTC
CDR3: CSVPPQLAGDFSYNEQFF

V: TRBV4-1
size: few
D: -
J: TRBJ1-3
DNA: TGCGCCAGCAGCCAAGATTCAGTTATCTCTGGAAACACCATATATTTT
CDR3: CASSQDSVISGNTIYF

V: TRBV5-6
size: -
D: TRBD1
J: TRBJ1-3
DNA: TGTGCCAGCAGCTGGGATCCGACAGGGATCTCTGGAAACACCATATATTTT
CDR3: CASSWDPTGISGNTIYF

V: TRBV5-1
size: -
D: -
J: TRBJ1-2
DNA: TGCGCCCGCAGCGGCGGGGGGGCCAACGATGGCTACACCTTC
CDR3: CARSGGGANDGYTF

V: TRBV28
size: -
D: -
J: TRBJ2-5
DNA: TGTGCCAGCACCACATTGACTCTAAGGACCCAGTACTTC
CDR3: CASTTLTLRTQYF

V: TRBV18
size: few
D: -
J: TRBJ1-1
DNA: TGTGCCAGCTCACCACTGGGGTACTCCCCGAACACTGAAGCTTTCTTT
CDR3: CASSPLGYSPNTEAFF

V: TRBV5-4
size: -
D: -
J: TRBJ1-2
DNA: TGTGCCAGCAGCTTAATAGGGTTGCAGAATGGTGGCTACACCTTC
CDR3: CASSLIGLQNGGYTF

V: TRBV6-5
size: -
D: TRBD1
J: TRBJ1-1
DNA: TGTGCCAGCAGGCAGGGGGGGAACACTGAAGCTTTCTTT
CDR3: CASRQGGNTEAFF

V: TRBV6-1
size: -
D: -
J: TRBJ2-2
DNA: TGTGCCAGCAGTGTTGACAGACGGATGAACACCGGGGAGCTGTTTTTT
CDR3: CASSVDRRMNTGELFF